In its sample, the clone carrying this T cell receptor beta chain was seen a few times. Its antigen is as yet unknown. J was trimmed by 6 bases and V by 4 bases; bases with no gene match: 4. The CDR3 loop spans 14 amino acids. Germline V gene data show CDR1 as SGHVS and CDR2 as FNYEAQ. The sample originates from a study of blood T cells in healthy people across ages. Study outcomes and limitations: Naive CD4+ cell counts and diversity both ran higher in long-lived than in aged donors. In older individuals, TCR beta diversity per million T cells was lower, falling roughly linearly with age.

Samples each yielded at least 5.5 micrograms of total RNA. Through a sample-barcoded 5' primer and a J-beta primer mix, a second PCR was run for roughly 6 to 11 cycles. Every cDNA molecule carried a tag from a template-switch adaptor bearing 12 random nucleotides. TCRdb used MiXCR to reprocess the 5' RACE reads, holding one entry per CDR3 protein. The repertoire holds almost 800,000 distinct CDR3 sequences, with 55% to 75% as singletons. This TCR came from a man under 40 in good health. The chain uses TRBV7-6 and TRBJ2-7, with TRBD1 matching 12 bases. The sequenced material came from blood. The DNA for the CDR3 is TGTGCCAGCAGCTCGGGACAGGGGGCTAGCGAGCAGTACTTC. Encoded protein: CASSSGQGASEQYF.